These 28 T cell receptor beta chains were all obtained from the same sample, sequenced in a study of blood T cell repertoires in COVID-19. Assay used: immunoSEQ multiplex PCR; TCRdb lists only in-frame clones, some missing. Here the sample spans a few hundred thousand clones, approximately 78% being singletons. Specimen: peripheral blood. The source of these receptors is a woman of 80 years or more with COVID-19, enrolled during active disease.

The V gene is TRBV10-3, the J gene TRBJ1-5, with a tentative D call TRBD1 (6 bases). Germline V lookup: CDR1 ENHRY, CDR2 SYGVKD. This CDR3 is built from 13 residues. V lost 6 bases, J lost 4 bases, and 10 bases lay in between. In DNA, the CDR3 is TGTGCCATCAGGGACAGTCAGAATCAGCCCCAGCATTTT. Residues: CAIRDSQNQPQHF.

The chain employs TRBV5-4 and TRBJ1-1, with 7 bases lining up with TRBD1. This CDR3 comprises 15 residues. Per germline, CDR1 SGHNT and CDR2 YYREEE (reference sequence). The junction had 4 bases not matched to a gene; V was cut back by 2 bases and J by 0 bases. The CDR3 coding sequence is TGTGCCAGCAGCTTCGGGGGACAGTTGAACACTGAAGCTTTCTTT. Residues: CASSFGGQLNTEAFF.

This CDR3 reads CASSLAGVRNEQFF. The CDR3 DNA sequence: TGTGCCAGCAGCTTAGCGGGAGTAAGGAATGAGCAGTTCTTC. The chain has TRBV5-6 and TRBJ2-1; 8 bases align to TRBD2. Germline trimming cut 2 bases from V and 7 bases from J; bases unmatched to any gene: 5. Germline V gives CDR1 SGHDT, CDR2 YYEEEE. The CDR3 runs 14 residues.

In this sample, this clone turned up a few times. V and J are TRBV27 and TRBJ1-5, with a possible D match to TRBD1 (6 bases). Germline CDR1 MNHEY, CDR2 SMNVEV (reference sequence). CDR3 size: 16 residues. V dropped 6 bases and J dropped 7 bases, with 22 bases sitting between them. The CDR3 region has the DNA TGTGCCAGCAGCCAAAAACAACAGGGTGTAGAACAGCCCCAGCATTTT. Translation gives CASSQKQQGVEQPQHF.

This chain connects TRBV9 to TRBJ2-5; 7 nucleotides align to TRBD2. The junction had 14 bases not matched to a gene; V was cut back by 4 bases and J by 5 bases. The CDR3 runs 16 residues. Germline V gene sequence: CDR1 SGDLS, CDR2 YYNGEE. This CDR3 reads CASSPIGTIRTETQYF. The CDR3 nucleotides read TGTGCCAGCAGCCCAATCGGGACTATCAGGACGGAGACCCAGTACTTC.

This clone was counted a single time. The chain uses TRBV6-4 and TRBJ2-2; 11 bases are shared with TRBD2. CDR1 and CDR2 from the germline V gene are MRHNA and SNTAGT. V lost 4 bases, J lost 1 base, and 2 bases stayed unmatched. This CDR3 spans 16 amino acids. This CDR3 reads CASSATSGVNTGELFF. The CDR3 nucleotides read TGTGCCAGCAGTGCGACTAGCGGGGTGAACACCGGGGAGCTGTTTTTT.

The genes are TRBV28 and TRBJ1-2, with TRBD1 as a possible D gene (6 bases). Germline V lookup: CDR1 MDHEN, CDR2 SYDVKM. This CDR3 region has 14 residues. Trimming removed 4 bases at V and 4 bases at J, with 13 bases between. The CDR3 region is CASSSPGHFYGYTF. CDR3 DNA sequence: TGTGCCAGCAGTTCCCCGGGACACTTCTATGGCTACACCTTC.

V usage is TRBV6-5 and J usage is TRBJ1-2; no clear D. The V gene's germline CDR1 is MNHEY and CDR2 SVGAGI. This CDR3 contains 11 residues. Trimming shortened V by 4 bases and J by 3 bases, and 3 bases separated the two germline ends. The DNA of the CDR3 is TGTGCCAGCAGTTCAGACTATGGCTACACCTTC. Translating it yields CASSSDYGYTF.

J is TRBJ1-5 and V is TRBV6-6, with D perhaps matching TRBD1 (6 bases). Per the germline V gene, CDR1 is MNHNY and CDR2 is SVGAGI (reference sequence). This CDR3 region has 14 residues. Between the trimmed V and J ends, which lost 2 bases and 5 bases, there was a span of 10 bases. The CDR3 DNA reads TGTGCCAGCAGTTACCGGGACAAATATCAGCCCCAGCATTTT. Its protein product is CASSYRDKYQPQHF.

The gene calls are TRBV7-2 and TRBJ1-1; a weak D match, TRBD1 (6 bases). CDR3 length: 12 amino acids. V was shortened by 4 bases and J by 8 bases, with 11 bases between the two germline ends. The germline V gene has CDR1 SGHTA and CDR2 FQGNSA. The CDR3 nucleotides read TGTGCCAGCAGCTCTTTTGGGACAGAAGCTTTCTTT. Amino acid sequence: CASSSFGTEAFF.

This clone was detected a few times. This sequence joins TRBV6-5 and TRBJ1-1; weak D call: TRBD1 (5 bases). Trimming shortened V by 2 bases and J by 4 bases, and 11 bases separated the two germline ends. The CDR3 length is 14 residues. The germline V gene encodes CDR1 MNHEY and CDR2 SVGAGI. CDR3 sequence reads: CASSYGRVGTEAFF. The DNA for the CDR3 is TGTGCCAGCAGTTACGGCAGGGTCGGCACTGAAGCTTTCTTT.

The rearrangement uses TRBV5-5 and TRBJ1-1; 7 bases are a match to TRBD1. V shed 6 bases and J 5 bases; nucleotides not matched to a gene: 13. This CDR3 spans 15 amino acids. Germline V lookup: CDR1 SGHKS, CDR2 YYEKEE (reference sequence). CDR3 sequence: CASTRDSNTRTEAFF. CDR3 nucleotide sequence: TGTGCCAGCACTCGGGACAGCAACACGCGGACTGAAGCTTTCTTT.

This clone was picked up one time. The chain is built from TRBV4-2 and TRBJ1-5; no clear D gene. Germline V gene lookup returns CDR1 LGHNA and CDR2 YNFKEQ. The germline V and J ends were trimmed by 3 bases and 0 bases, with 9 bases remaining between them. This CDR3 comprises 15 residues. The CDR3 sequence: CASSHNLDSNQPQHF. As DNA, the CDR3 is TGTGCCAGCAGCCACAACTTAGATAGCAATCAGCCCCAGCATTTT.

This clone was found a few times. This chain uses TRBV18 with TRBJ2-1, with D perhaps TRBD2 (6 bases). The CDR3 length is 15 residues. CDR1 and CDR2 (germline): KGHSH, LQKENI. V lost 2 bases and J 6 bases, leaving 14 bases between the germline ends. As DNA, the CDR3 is TGTGCCAGCTCACCATTGGCGGGAAGCTTCAATGAGCAGTTCTTC. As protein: CASSPLAGSFNEQFF.

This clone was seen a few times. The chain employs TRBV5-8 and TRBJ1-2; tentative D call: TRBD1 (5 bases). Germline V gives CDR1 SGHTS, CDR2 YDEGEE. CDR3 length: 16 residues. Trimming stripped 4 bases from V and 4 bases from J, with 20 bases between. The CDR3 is CASSVGGERQIYGYTF. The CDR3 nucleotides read TGTGCCAGCAGCGTGGGGGGGGAACGACAGATCTATGGCTACACCTTC. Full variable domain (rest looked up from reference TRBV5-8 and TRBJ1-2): EAGVTQSPTHLIKTRGQQATLRCSPISGHTSVYWYQQALGLGLQFLLWYDEGEERNRGNFPPRFSGRQFPNYSSELNVNALELEDSALYLCASSVGGERQIYGYTFGSGTRLTVV.

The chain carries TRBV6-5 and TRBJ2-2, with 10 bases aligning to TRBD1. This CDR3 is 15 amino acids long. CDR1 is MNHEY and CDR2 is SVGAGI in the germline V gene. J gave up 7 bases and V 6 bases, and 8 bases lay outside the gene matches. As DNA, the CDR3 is TGTGCCAGCAGGTTCGGGACAGGGGTGGACGGGGAGCTGTTTTTT. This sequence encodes CASRFGTGVDGELFF.

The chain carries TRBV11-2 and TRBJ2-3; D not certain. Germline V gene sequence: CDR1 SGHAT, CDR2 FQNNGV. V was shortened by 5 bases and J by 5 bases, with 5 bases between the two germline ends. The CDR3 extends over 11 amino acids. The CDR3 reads CASSVGDTQYF. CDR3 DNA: TGTGCCAGCAGCGTCGGAGATACGCAGTATTTT. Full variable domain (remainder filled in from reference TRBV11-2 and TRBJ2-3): EAGVAQSPRYKIIEKRQSVAFWCNPISGHATLYWYQQILGQGPKLLIQFQNNGVVDDSQLPKDRFSAERLKGVDSTLKIQPAKLEDSAVYLCASSVGDTQYFGPGTRLTVL.

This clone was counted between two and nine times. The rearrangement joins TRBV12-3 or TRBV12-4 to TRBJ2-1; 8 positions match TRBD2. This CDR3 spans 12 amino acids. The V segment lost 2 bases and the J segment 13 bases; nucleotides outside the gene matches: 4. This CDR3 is CASSLLAGPQFF. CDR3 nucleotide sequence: TGTGCCAGCAGTTTACTAGCGGGCCCCCAGTTCTTC.

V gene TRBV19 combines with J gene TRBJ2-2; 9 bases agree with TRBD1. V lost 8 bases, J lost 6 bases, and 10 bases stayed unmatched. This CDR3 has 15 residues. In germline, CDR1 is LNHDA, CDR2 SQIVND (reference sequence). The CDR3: CASRLRDRESGELFF. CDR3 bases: TGTGCCAGTCGCCTCCGGGACAGGGAATCCGGGGAGCTGTTTTTT.

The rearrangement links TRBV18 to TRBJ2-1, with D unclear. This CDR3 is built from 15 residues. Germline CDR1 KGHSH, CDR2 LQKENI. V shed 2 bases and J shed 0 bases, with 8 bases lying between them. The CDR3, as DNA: TGTGCCAGCTCACCAGGGCTGAGCTCCTACAATGAGCAGTTCTTC. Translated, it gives CASSPGLSSYNEQFF. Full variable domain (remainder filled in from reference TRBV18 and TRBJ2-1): NAGVMQNPRHLVRRRGQEARLRCSPMKGHSHVYWYRQLPEEGLKFMVYLQKENIIDESGMPKERFSAEFPKEGPSILRIQQVVRGDSAAYFCASSPGLSSYNEQFFGPGTRLTVL.

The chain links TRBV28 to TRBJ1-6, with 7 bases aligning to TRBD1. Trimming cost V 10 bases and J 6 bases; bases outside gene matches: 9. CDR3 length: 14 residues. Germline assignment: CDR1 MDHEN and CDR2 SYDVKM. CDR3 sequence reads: CAIRQGQTNSPLHF. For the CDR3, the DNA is TGTGCCATACGACAGGGACAAACTAATTCACCCCTCCACTTT.

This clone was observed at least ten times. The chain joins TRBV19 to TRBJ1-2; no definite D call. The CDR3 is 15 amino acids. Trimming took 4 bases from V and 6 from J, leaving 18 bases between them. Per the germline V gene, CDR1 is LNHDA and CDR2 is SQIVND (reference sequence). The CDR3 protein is CASSNQNARVNGYTF. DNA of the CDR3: TGTGCCAGTAGTAATCAAAACGCCCGGGTGAATGGCTACACCTTC.

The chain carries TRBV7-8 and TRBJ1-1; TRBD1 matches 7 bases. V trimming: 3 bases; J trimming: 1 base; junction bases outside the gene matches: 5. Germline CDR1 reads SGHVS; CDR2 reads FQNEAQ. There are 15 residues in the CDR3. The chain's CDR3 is CASSFGAGGNTEAFF. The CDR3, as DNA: TGTGCCAGCAGCTTCGGTGCAGGGGGGAACACTGAAGCTTTCTTT. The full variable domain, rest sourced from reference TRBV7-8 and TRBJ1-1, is GAGVSQSPRYKVAKRGQDVALRCDPISGHVSLFWYQQALGQGPEFLTYFQNEAQLDKSGLPSDRFFAERPEGSVSTLKIQRTQQEDSAVYLCASSFGAGGNTEAFFGQGTRLTVV.

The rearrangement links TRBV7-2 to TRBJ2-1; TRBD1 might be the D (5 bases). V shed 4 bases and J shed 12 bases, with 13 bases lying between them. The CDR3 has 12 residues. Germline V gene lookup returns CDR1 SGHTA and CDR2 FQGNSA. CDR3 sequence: CASSSYGQWQFF. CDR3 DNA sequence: TGTGCCAGCAGCTCCTACGGACAATGGCAGTTCTTC. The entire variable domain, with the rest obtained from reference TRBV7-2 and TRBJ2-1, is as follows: GAGVSQSPSNKVTEKGKDVELRCDPISGHTALYWYRQSLGQGLEFLIYFQGNSAPDKSGLPSDRFSAERTGGSVSTLTIQRTQQEDSAVYLCASSSYGQWQFFGPGTRLTVL.

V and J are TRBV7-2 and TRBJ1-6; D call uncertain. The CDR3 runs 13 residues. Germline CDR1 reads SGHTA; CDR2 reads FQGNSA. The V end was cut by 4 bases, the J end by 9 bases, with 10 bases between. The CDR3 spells CASSSGRLSPLHF. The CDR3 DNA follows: TGTGCCAGCAGCTCTGGGCGTCTTTCACCCCTCCACTTT. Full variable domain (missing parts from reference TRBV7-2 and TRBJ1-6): GAGVSQSPSNKVTEKGKDVELRCDPISGHTALYWYRQSLGQGLEFLIYFQGNSAPDKSGLPSDRFSAERTGGSVSTLTIQRTQQEDSAVYLCASSSGRLSPLHFGNGTRLTVT.

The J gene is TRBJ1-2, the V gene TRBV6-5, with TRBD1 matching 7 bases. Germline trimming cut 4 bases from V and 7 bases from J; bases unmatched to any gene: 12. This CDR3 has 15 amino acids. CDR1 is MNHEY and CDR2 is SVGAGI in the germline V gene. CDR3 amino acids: CASSFGQVGVIGYTF. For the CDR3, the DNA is TGTGCCAGCAGTTTCGGACAGGTTGGGGTTATTGGCTACACCTTC.

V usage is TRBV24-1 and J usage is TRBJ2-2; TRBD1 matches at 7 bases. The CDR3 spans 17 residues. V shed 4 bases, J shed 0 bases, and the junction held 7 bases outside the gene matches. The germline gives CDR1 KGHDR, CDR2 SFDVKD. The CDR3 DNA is TGTGCCACCAGTGACCCAGGGGGACCCACGAACACCGGGGAGCTGTTTTTT. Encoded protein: CATSDPGGPTNTGELFF.

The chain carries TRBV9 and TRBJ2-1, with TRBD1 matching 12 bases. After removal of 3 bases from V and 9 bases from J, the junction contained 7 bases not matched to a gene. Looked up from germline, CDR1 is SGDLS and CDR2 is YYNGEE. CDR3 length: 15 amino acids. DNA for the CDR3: TGTGCCAGCAGCGACCGGGACAGGGGGCAAGTTGAGCAGTTCTTC. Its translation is CASSDRDRGQVEQFF.